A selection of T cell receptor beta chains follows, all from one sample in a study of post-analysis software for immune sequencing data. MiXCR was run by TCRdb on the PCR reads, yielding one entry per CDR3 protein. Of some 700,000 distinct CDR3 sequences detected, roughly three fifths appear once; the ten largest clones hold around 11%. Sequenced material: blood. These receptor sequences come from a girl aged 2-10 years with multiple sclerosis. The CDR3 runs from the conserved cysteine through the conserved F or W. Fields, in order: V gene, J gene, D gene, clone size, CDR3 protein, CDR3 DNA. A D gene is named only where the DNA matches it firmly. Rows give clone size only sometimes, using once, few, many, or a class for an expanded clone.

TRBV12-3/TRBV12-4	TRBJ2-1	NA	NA	CASSLAESLGFF	TGTGCCAGCAGTTTAGCGGAGTCCTTGGGGTTCTTC
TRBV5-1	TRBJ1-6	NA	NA	CASSLAGTPYASPLHF	TGCGCCAGCAGCTTGGCCGGGACCCCCTATGCAAGCCCCCTCCACTTT
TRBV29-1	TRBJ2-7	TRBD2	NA	CSVGRGTSGYEQYF	TGCAGCGTTGGAAGGGGGACTAGCGGCTACGAGCAGTACTTC
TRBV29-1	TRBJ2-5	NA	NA	CSAGTGALGLAERETQYF	TGCAGCGCCGGGACAGGGGCTTTAGGACTAGCGGAGAGGGAGACCCAGTACTTC
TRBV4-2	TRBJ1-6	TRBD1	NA	CASSQDPPGTEGAMYNSPLHF	TGTGCCAGCAGCCAAGATCCGCCCGGGACAGAGGGGGCGATGTATAATTCACCCCTCCACTTT
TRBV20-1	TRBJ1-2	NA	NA	CSARRAGGNYGYTF	TGCAGTGCTAGAAGGGCGGGGGGAAACTATGGCTACACCTTC
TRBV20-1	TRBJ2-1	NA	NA	CSAGGLNEQFF	TGCAGTGCGGGGGGTCTCAATGAGCAGTTCTTC
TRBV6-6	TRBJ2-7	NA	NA	CASSSEQLLGQYF	TGTGCCAGCAGTTCTGAACAGCTCCTTGGGCAGTACTTC
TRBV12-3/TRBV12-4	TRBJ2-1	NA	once	CASSLRPGRPGQFF	TGTGCCAGCAGTTTGAGACCAGGGCGACCTGGGCAGTTCTTC
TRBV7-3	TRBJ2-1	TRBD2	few	CASSAEKLAGVANEQFF	TGTGCCAGCAGCGCCGAGAAACTAGCGGGAGTAGCCAATGAGCAGTTCTTC
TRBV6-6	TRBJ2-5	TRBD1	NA	CASSWTTGEETQYF	TGTGCCAGCAGCTGGACGACAGGGGAAGAGACCCAGTACTTC
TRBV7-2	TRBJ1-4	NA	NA	CASSLAGARAEKLFF	TGTGCCAGCAGCTTAGCAGGGGCGCGGGCTGAAAAACTGTTTTTT
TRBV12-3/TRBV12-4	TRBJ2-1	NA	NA	CASIYLPTGGYNEQFF	TGTGCCAGCATTTACCTCCCGACCGGGGGTTACAATGAGCAGTTCTTC
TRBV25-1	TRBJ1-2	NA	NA	CASSSNSPINYGYTF	TGTGCCAGCAGCTCAAACAGCCCCATTAACTATGGCTACACCTTC
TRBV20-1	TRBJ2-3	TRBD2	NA	CSALSGRGRDTQYF	TGCAGTGCTCTAAGCGGGAGGGGAAGGGATACGCAGTATTTT
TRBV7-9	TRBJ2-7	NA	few	CASSFQAYEQYF	TGTGCCAGCAGCTTCCAGGCCTACGAGCAGTACTTC
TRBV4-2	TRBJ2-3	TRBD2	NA	CASSHQTSGVTDTQYF	TGTGCCAGCAGCCATCAGACTAGCGGGGTCACAGATACGCAGTATTTT
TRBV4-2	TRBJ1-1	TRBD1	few	CASSQGGRGDTEAFF	TGTGCCAGCAGCCAAGGAGGCAGGGGGGACACTGAAGCTTTCTTT
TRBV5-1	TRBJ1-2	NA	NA	CASSLDWQGASYGYTF	TGCGCCAGCAGCTTGGATTGGCAGGGAGCATCCTATGGCTACACCTTC
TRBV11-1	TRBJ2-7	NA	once	CASSLDVNSYEQYF	TGTGCCAGCAGCTTAGACGTCAACTCCTACGAGCAGTACTTC
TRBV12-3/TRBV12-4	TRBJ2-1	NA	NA	CASSLALIHEQFF	TGTGCCAGCAGTTTAGCGCTCATCCATGAGCAGTTCTTC
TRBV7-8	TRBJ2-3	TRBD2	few	CASSLLAGGPDTQYF	TGTGCCAGCAGCTTATTAGCGGGAGGGCCAGATACGCAGTATTTT
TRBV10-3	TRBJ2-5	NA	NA	CAISRDGIRQETQYF	TGTGCCATCAGCAGGGACGGAATAAGGCAAGAGACCCAGTACTTC
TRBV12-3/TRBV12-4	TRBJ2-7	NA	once	CASSLDYSPYEQYF	TGTGCCAGCAGTTTAGATTACAGCCCCTACGAGCAGTACTTC
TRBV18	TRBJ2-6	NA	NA	CASSPGATSGANVLTF	TGTGCCAGCTCCCCGGGAGCCACGTCTGGGGCCAACGTCCTGACTTTC
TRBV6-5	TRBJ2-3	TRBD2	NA	CASSPTSGRTDTQYF	TGTGCCAGCAGCCCCACTAGCGGGAGGACAGATACGCAGTATTTT
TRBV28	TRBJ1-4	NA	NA	CASVKGPANEKLFF	TGTGCCAGCGTTAAAGGTCCAGCTAATGAAAAACTGTTTTTT
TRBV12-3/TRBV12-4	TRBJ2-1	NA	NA	CANSLQGGSNEQFF	TGTGCCAACAGTTTGCAGGGGGGGAGTAATGAGCAGTTCTTC
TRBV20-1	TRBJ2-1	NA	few	CSARSFNDNEQFF	TGCAGTGCTAGGTCTTTCAATGACAATGAGCAGTTCTTC
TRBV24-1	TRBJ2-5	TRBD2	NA	CATSGGTSGGPQETQYF	TGTGCCACCAGTGGAGGAACTAGCGGGGGCCCACAAGAGACCCAGTACTTC
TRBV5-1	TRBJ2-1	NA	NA	CASSGGGSSSYNEQFF	TGCGCCAGCAGCGGGGGCGGGTCAAGCTCCTACAATGAGCAGTTCTTC
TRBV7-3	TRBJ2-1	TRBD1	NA	CASSLRQGGDEQFF	TGTGCCAGCAGCTTACGACAGGGTGGGGACGAGCAGTTCTTC
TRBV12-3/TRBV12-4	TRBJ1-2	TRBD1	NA	CASRPSREDRGRSNYGYTF	TGTGCCAGCAGACCTTCAAGGGAGGACAGGGGGAGATCTAACTATGGCTACACCTTC
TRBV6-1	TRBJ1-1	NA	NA	CASRVIREGTEAFF	TGTGCCAGCAGGGTAATCAGGGAAGGCACTGAAGCTTTCTTT
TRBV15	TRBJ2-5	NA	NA	CAASRDPSGAGETQYF	TGTGCCGCCAGCAGAGACCCCTCAGGGGCCGGAGAGACCCAGTACTTC
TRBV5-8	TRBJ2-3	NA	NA	CVSSFGGASTDTQYF	TGTGTCAGCAGCTTTGGAGGGGCTAGCACAGATACGCAGTATTTT
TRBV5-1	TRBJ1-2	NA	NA	CASTRDGSYGYTF	TGCGCCAGCACCCGCGACGGTTCCTATGGTTACACCTTC